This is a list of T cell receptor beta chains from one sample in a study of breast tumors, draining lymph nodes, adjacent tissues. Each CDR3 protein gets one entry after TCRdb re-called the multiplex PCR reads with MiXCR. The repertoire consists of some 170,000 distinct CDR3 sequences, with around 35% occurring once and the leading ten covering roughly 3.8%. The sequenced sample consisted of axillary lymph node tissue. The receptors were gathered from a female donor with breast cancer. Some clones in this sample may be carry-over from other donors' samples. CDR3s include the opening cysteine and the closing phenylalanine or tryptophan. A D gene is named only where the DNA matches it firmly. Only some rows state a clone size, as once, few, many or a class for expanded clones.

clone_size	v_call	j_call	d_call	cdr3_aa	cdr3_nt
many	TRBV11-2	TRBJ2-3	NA	CASSREGYTDTQYF	TGTGCCAGCAGCCGTGAGGGGTACACAGATACGCAGTATTTT
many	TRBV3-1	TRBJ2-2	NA	CASSQWAGDHGTGELFF	TGTGCCAGCAGCCAGTGGGCAGGGGATCACGGCACCGGGGAGCTGTTTTTT
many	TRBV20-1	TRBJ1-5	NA	CSATLDAGVDQPQHF	TGCAGTGCTACCTTGGACGCCGGGGTGGATCAGCCCCAGCATTTT
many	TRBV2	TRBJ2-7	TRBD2	CASSGLTSLAYEQYF	TGTGCCAGCAGCGGGCTGACTAGCTTGGCCTACGAGCAGTACTTC
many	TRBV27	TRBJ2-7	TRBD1	CASGQGFKQYF	TGTGCCAGCGGACAGGGGTTCAAGCAGTACTTC
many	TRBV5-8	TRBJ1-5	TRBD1	CASSPGQGIQINQPQHF	TGTGCCAGCAGCCCCGGACAGGGAATCCAAATTAATCAGCCCCAGCATTTT
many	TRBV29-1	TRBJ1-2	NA	CSVGKGDYGYTF	TGCAGCGTTGGTAAGGGGGACTATGGCTACACCTTC
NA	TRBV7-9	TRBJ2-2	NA	CASSFWGANTGELFF	TGTGCCAGCAGCTTTTGGGGGGCTAACACCGGGGAGCTGTTTTTT
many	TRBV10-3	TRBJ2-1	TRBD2	CATAGGLTDEQFF	TGTGCCACCGCGGGGGGCTTGACGGATGAGCAGTTCTTC
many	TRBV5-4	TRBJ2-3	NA	CASSAKIADTQYF	TGTGCCAGCAGCGCAAAGATAGCAGATACGCAGTATTTT
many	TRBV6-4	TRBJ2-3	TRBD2	CASRTTSGSADTQYF	TGTGCCAGCAGAACCACTAGCGGGAGCGCAGATACGCAGTATTTT
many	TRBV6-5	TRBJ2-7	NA	CASSLGFTGLSEQYF	TGTGCCAGCAGTTTGGGATTCACCGGCTTGTCCGAGCAGTACTTC
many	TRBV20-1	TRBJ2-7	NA	CSAKYGAYEQYF	TGCAGTGCTAAATACGGGGCGTACGAGCAGTACTTC
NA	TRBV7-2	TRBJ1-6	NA	CASSLSARGSTDF	TGTGCCAGCAGCTTGTCCGCCAGAGGAAGTACTGATTTT
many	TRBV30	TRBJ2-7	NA	CAWMGRDVHEQYF	TGTGCCTGGATGGGTAGGGATGTCCACGAGCAGTACTTC
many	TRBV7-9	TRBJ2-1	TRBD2	CASSYTSGLNNEQFF	TGTGCCAGCAGCTACACTAGCGGACTCAACAATGAGCAGTTCTTC
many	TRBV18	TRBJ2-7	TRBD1	CASSPGQLFYEQYF	TGTGCCAGCTCACCGGGACAGCTCTTCTACGAGCAGTACTTC
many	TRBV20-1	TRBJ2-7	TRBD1	CSAGTGVSYEQYF	TGCAGTGCCGGGACAGGGGTTAGCTACGAGCAGTACTTC
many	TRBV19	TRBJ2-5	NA	CASSIQRLSQETQYF	TGTGCCAGTAGTATTCAGCGGTTATCTCAAGAGACCCAGTACTTC
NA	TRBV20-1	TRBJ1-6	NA	CSARWGFYNSPLHF	TGCAGTGCTAGATGGGGATTTTATAATTCACCCCTCCACTTT
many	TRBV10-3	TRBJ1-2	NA	CATRDPWLGYTF	TGTGCCACGCGGGACCCCTGGCTAGGCTACACCTTC
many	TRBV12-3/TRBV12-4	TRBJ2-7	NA	CASSRLAPNYEQYF	TGTGCCAGCAGTCGGCTAGCCCCGAATTACGAGCAGTACTTC
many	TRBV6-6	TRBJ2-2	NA	CASSHSMGGNTGELFF	TGTGCCAGCAGTCACTCGATGGGGGGGAACACCGGGGAGCTGTTTTTT
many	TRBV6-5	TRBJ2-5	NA	CASSSLGTQYF	TGTGCCAGCAGTTCCCTCGGGACCCAGTACTTC
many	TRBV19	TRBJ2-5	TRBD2	CASSLLAGGGGETQYF	TGTGCCAGTTCTTTATTAGCGGGAGGAGGAGGAGAGACCCAGTACTTC
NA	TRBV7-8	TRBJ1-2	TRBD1	CASSNLAGQSYGYTF	TGTGCCAGCAGCAACCTAGCGGGACAGTCTTATGGCTACACCTTC
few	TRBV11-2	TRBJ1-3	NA	CASSLEGGRVTF	TGTGCCAGCAGCTTAGAAGGGGGAAGAGTTACCTTT
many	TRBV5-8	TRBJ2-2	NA	CASSLPSRQVLRGTGELFF	TGTGCCAGCAGCCTCCCGAGTCGACAGGTCCTCCGTGGCACCGGGGAGCTGTTTTTT
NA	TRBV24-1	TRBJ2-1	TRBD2	CATSDLPSSGSSYNEQFF	TGTGCCACCAGTGATTTGCCTTCTAGCGGGAGCAGCTACAATGAGCAGTTCTTC
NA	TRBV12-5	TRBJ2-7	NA	CASGFNQGGFTGELYF	TGTGCTAGTGGTTTTAATCAGGGCGGGTTCACCGGGGAGCTGTACTTC
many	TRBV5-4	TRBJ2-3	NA	CASSLKGTSTDTQYF	TGTGCCAGCAGCTTGAAAGGGACAAGCACAGATACGCAGTATTTT
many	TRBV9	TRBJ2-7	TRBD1	CASSPGTGVHEQYF	TGTGCCAGCAGCCCCGGGACAGGGGTCCACGAGCAGTACTTC
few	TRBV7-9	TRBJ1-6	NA	CANSGGGSPLHF	TGTGCCAATAGCGGGGGAGGTTCACCCCTCCACTTT
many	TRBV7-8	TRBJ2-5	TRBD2	CASSLALSGRGQETQYF	TGTGCCAGCAGCTTAGCGCTCAGCGGGAGGGGCCAAGAGACCCAGTACTTC
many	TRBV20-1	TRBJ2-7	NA	CSARDTVVAIHEQYF	TGCAGTGCTAGAGATACCGTAGTAGCGATACACGAGCAGTACTTC
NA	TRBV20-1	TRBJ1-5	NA	CSTGGGETQHF	TGCTCAACCGGGGGAGGAGAGACCCAGCATTTT
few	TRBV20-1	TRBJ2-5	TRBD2	CSARDLRGGGETQYF	TGCAGTGCTAGAGATCTACGCGGGGGGGGGGAGACCCAGTACTTC
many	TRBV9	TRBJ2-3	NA	CASSVEPGADTQYF	TGTGCCAGCAGCGTAGAGCCAGGGGCGGATACGCAGTATTTT
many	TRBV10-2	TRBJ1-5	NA	CASSGGDQPQHF	TGCGCCAGCAGTGGAGGAGATCAGCCCCAGCATTTT
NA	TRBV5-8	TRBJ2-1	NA	CASSFQTAGFF	TGTGCCAGCAGCTTTCAGACCGCCGGCTTCTTC
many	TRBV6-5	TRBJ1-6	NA	CASSHSAPSSYNSPLHF	TGTGCCAGCAGTCACTCGGCGCCAAGCTCCTATAATTCACCCCTCCACTTT
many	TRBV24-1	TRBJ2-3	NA	CATSDPGGRFGGTLPDTQYF	TGTGCCACCAGTGATCCCGGGGGGCGATTCGGGGGAACCCTCCCAGATACGCAGTATTTT
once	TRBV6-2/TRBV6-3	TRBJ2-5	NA	CASSRIWETQYF	TGTGCCAGCAGTCGCATTTGGGAGACCCAGTACTTC
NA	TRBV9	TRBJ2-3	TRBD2	CASSVELAGGPDTQYF	TGTGCCAGCAGCGTAGAACTAGCGGGGGGGCCAGATACGCAGTATTTT
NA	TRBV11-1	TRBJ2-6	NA	CASSPGLGVTGSFVLTF	TGTGCCAGCAGCCCTGGGCTGGGAGTGACTGGGTCTTTTGTCCTGACTTTC
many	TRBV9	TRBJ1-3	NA	CASGGNTIYF	TGTGCCAGTGGGGGAAACACCATATATTTT
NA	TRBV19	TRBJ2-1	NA	CASSMMGDYNEQFF	TGTGCCAGTAGTATGATGGGGGACTACAATGAGCAGTTCTTC
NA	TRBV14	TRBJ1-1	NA	CASSQQGSTEAFF	TGTGCCAGCAGCCAACAGGGGTCCACTGAAGCTTTCTTT
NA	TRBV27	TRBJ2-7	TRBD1	CASSLRDRVEQYF	TGTGCCAGCAGTTTAAGGGACAGGGTCGAGCAGTACTTC
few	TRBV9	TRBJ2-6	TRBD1	CASSVGGQGGPVANVLTF	TGTGCCAGCAGCGTAGGGGGACAGGGGGGTCCTGTGGCCAACGTCCTGACTTTC
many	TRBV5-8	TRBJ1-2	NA	CASSGVLGYTF	TGTGCCAGCAGCGGCGTATTAGGCTACACCTTC
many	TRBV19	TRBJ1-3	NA	CASSIDVGMGPGNTIYF	TGTGCCAGTAGTATAGATGTAGGTATGGGACCTGGAAACACCATATATTTT
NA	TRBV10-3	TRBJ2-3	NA	CAISESCGTGTDTQYF	TGTGCCATCAGTGAGTCGTGCGGGACGGGCACAGATACGCAGTATTTT
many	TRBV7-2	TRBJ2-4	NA	CASSSTLAKNIQYF	TGTGCCAGCAGCTCGACATTAGCCAAAAACATTCAGTACTTC
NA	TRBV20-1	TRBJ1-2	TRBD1	CSARDLVGTGAYGYTF	TGCAGTGCTAGAGATCTAGTTGGGACAGGGGCCTACGGCTACACCTTC